This T cell receptor (beta chain) emerged from a study of T cells after yellow fever vaccination. Study background: The authors prepared low-cell-number fractions using SMART-Seq v4 Ultra Low Input. Findings of the study overall: In post-booster samples, most primary-vaccination clones reappeared (about 97% CD4, roughly 90% CD8).

TCRdb processed the 5' RACE reads anew with MiXCR; each CDR3 protein has one entry. The sample carries a few hundred thousand distinct CDR3 sequences, 4.1% recorded once. The CDR3 extends over 13 amino acids. From germline, CDR1 is LNHDA and CDR2 SQIVND (reference sequence). V dropped 7 bases and J dropped 6 bases, with 14 bases sitting between them. For this clonotype: Its cognate antigen is unknown.

The receptor's source is a young man who received the YFV17D yellow fever vaccine. The starting material was PBMCs, obtained 5 days after the yellow fever booster vaccination. The rearrangement joins TRBV19 to TRBJ2-3, with a tentative D call TRBD2 (5 bases). For the CDR3, the DNA is TGTGCCAGTAACAGCCCCCCGGGGGATACGCAGTATTTT. This gives the protein CASNSPPGDTQYF.